The 18 T cell receptor beta chains below come from one sample, sequenced in a study of graft-versus-host responses after intestinal transplantation. Profiled with immunoSEQ multiplex PCR; TCRdb holds only in-frame clones, not every one. The sample holds approximately 70,000 clones, about nine tenths seen once. Source: bone marrow, taken less than 750 days after intestinal transplantation. These receptors were obtained from a human patient who received an intestinal transplant, so some T cells may come from the graft donor.

This clone has just one count. The chain carries TRBV19 and TRBJ1-5; the D is unclear. Germline V gene data show CDR1 as LNHDA and CDR2 as SQIVND (reference sequence). V dropped 5 bases and J dropped 3 bases, with 8 bases sitting between them. CDR3 length equals 13 residues. CDR3 residues: CASSLVDNQPQHF. For the CDR3, the DNA is TGTGCCAGTAGTCTCGTAGACAATCAGCCCCAGCATTTT.

CDR3 sequence reads: CASSEGLAGVADTQYF. CDR3 in DNA: TGTGCCAGTAGTGAAGGGCTAGCGGGAGTCGCAGATACGCAGTATTTT. This chain uses TRBV19 with TRBJ2-3; TRBD2 agrees at 10 bases. This CDR3 contains 16 residues. The V segment lost 5 bases and the J segment 4 bases; nucleotides outside the gene matches: 9. CDR1 LNHDA and CDR2 SQIVND come from the germline V gene (reference sequence).

The chain couples TRBV5-1 to TRBJ2-1; 7 positions match TRBD1. In germline, CDR1 is SGHRS, CDR2 YFSETQ. The CDR3 has 14 amino acids. J was trimmed by 6 bases and V by 4 bases; bases with no gene match: 7. In nucleotides, the CDR3 is TGCGCCAGCAGCCCCCGGACAGGCGGCAATGAGCAGTTCTTC. Protein: CASSPRTGGNEQFF.

The CDR3 reads CASSPLGAGETQYF. The CDR3 DNA reads as TGTGCCAGCAGCCCCCTTGGGGCAGGGGAGACCCAGTACTTC. This rearrangement joins TRBV14 to TRBJ2-5, with D perhaps matching TRBD1 (5 bases). CDR1 is SGHDN, CDR2 FVKESK, per germline. This CDR3 contains 14 residues. V lost 4 bases and J 5 bases, leaving 14 bases between the germline ends.

The V gene is TRBV9, the J gene TRBJ1-2; no clear D gene. CDR3 size: 15 residues. V lost 2 bases and J lost 2, with 13 bases in between. The germline V gene encodes CDR1 SGDLS and CDR2 YYNGEE. CDR3 nucleotides: TGTGCCAGCAGCGTCTCCGGCAGCGAGAACTATGGCTACACCTTC. This codes for CASSVSGSENYGYTF.

The chain combines TRBV15 with TRBJ2-1, with TRBD2 identical over 7 bases. This CDR3 region has 14 residues. V shed 4 bases, J shed 6 bases, and the junction held 6 bases outside the gene matches. The germline CDR1 and CDR2 sequences are LNHNV and YYDKDF (reference sequence). CDR3 bases: TGTGCCACCAGCATCCTAGCGGAGAGCAATGAGCAGTTCTTC. This translates into CATSILAESNEQFF. The full variable domain, with the rest looked up from reference TRBV15 and TRBJ2-1, is DAMVIQNPRYQVTQFGKPVTLSCSQTLNHNVMYWYQQKSSQAPKLLFHYYDKDFNNEADTPDNFQSRRPNTSFCFLDIRSPGLGDTAMYLCATSILAESNEQFFGPGTRLTVL.

V usage is TRBV9 and J usage is TRBJ2-2; 7 nucleotides align to TRBD2. Germline V gives CDR1 SGDLS, CDR2 YYNGEE. J gave up 5 bases and V 0 bases, and 7 bases lay outside the gene matches. The CDR3 spans 16 residues. CDR3 amino acids: CASSVAGGSYTGELFF. Here the CDR3 DNA reads TGTGCCAGCAGCGTAGCTGGCGGGAGCTATACCGGGGAGCTGTTTTTT.

This chain links TRBV7-9 with TRBJ1-1, with D hard to call. V lost 3 bases, J lost 6 bases, and 5 bases lay in between. Germline V gives CDR1 SEHNR, CDR2 FQNEAQ (reference sequence). The CDR3 is 11 amino acids. The CDR3 sequence: CASSLYPEAFF. Here the CDR3 DNA reads TGTGCCAGCAGCTTGTATCCTGAAGCTTTCTTT. The variable domain in full, completed from reference TRBV7-9 and TRBJ1-1, reads DTGVSQNPRHKITKRGQNVTFRCDPISEHNRLYWYRQTLGQGPEFLTYFQNEAQLEKSRLLSDRFSAERPKGSFSTLEIQRTEQGDSAMYLCASSLYPEAFFGQGTRLTVV.

CDR3 in amino acids: CASSLDRPEQETQYF. CDR3 in DNA: TGCGCCAGCAGCTTGGACCGGCCAGAACAAGAGACCCAGTACTTC. The V call is TRBV5-1, the J call TRBJ2-5; no firm D call. Germline CDR1 SGHRS, CDR2 YFSETQ. This CDR3 comprises 15 residues. Trimming stripped 0 bases from V and 2 bases from J, with 11 bases between.

The chain couples TRBV5-1 to TRBJ2-7; 12 positions match TRBD2. Germline lookup yields CDR1 SGHRS and CDR2 YFSETQ. CDR3 length: 17 amino acids. Trimming cost V 2 bases and J 1 base; bases outside gene matches: 7. CDR3 DNA: TGCGCCAGCAGCTTCAAGACTAGCGGGGGCCCTTCCTACGAGCAGTACTTC. This sequence encodes CASSFKTSGGPSYEQYF.

This clone was found once. The chain carries TRBV23-1 and TRBJ2-4; 8 nucleotides align to TRBD1. TRBV23-1 falls under the ORF class, with uncertain function. V shed 4 bases and J 9 bases; nucleotides not matched to a gene: 5. The CDR3 extends over 13 amino acids. CDR3 DNA: TGCGCCAGCAGTCCAGGGGGCGTTGGCATTCAGTACTTC. Translation gives CASSPGGVGIQYF.

The chain recombines TRBV13 with TRBJ2-3; D is unresolved. Trimming cost V 1 base and J 2 bases, with 10 bases left between them. The CDR3 has 15 residues. Germline loops: CDR1 PRHDT, CDR2 FYEKMQ (reference sequence). The CDR3 reads CASSLVTGDTDTQYF. DNA for the CDR3: TGTGCCAGCAGCTTAGTTACGGGCGACACAGATACGCAGTATTTT.

The chain is built from TRBV9 and TRBJ2-7; 9 nucleotides match TRBD1. This CDR3 is built from 14 residues. Trimming took 3 bases from V and 3 from J; bases not matched to a gene: 4. Per germline, CDR1 SGDLS and CDR2 YYNGEE. The CDR3 nucleotides are TGTGCCAGCAGCGACCAGGACAGGGGCTACGAGCAGTACTTC. Protein sequence: CASSDQDRGYEQYF.

The chain is built from TRBV10-1 and TRBJ2-7; D ambiguous. The V gene lost 3 bases and the J gene lost 7 bases, with 13 bases spanning the gap. The CDR3 spans 13 residues. Looked up from germline, CDR1 is WNHNN and CDR2 is SYGVQD (reference sequence). The CDR3, as DNA: TGCGCCAGCAGTGATTGTCTTGCGTGTGAGCAGTACTTC. Its protein product is CASSDCLACEQYF.

This chain uses TRBV14 with TRBJ2-5; no clear D gene. The CDR3 runs 14 residues. CDR1 SGHDN and CDR2 FVKESK come from the germline V gene. V was clipped by 4 bases and J by 5 bases, with 14 bases between them. The CDR3 sequence is CASSRTAGAETQYF. CDR3 bases: TGTGCCAGCAGCCGAACTGCAGGAGCCGAGACCCAGTACTTC.

This rearrangement joins TRBV19 to TRBJ1-2, with 7 bases aligning to TRBD1. The CDR3 has 13 residues. J gave up 6 bases and V 2 bases, and 3 bases lay outside the gene matches. Germline CDR1 and CDR2: LNHDA and SQIVND (reference sequence). In DNA form, the CDR3 reads TGTGCCAGTAGTATACGGGACAGAGATGGCTACACCTTC. Its translation is CASSIRDRDGYTF.

The chain's CDR3 is CASSPRGLEQYF. The CDR3 region has the DNA TGTGCCAGCAGTCCGCGAGGGTTAGAGCAGTACTTC. This rearrangement joins TRBV6-1 to TRBJ2-7; possibly TRBD2 for D (5 bases). V lost 5 bases and J 7 bases, leaving 12 bases between the germline ends. The CDR3 totals 12 residues. Germline assignment: CDR1 MNHNS and CDR2 SASEGT.

The chain combines TRBV6-5 with TRBJ1-4; maybe TRBD1 (5 bases). Germline CDR1 MNHEY, CDR2 SVGAGI. The CDR3 has 16 amino acids. The V and J ends lost 3 bases and 4 bases respectively, with 15 bases between them. The CDR3 sequence: CASSYGTAGGNEKLFF. The CDR3 DNA follows: TGTGCCAGCAGTTATGGGACGGCTGGTGGTAATGAAAAACTGTTTTTT.